This T cell receptor (beta chain) was observed in a study of blood T cells in healthy people across ages. About this clonotype itself: The junction departs from the called germline gene at one end, perhaps through a read error.

A second 7 to 11 cycle PCR used barcoded and J-beta primers. TCRdb redid the calling of the 5' RACE reads with MiXCR, one entry per CDR3 protein. The data hold around 1,700,000 distinct CDR3 sequences, with approximately 30% observed a single time. This CDR3 is built from 16 residues. CDR1 and CDR2 from the germline V gene are SGDLS and YYNGEE. Extractions gave at least 5.5 micrograms of total RNA per sample. The sequencing input was blood. V is TRBV9 and J is TRBJ1-1, with 9 bases lining up with TRBD1. The sequence was collected from a woman aged 25-40 years in good health. Here the CDR3 reads CASSARDRVSNAEAFF. The CDR3 region has the DNA TGTGCCAGCAGCGCCCGGGACAGGGTTTCGAACGCTGAAGCTTTCTTT.